What follows are 19 T cell receptor beta chains derived from one specimen sequenced in a study of monozygotic twins with inflammatory bowel disease. TCRdb re-called the 5' RACE reads; every CDR3 protein appears as one record, without DNA. Its table lists around 410,000 distinct CDR3 sequences. The sequenced sample was blood. Source of these receptors: a human donor with ulcerative colitis or Crohn's disease, or a healthy co-twin of an affected twin (not recorded which).

The chain uses TRBV27 and TRBJ2-1; TCRdb names TRBD1, which stays unverified in the absence of DNA. Germline CDR1 and CDR2: MNHEY and SMNVEV (reference sequence). The CDR3 contains 17 residues. The CDR3 reads CASSWILGTEFSNEQFF.

The rearrangement links TRBV20-1 to TRBJ2-4. This CDR3 comprises 17 residues. The germline V gene has CDR1 DFQATT and CDR2 SNEGSKA (reference sequence). CDR3 region: CSARERRSGTAKNIQYF.

The chain employs TRBV3-1 and TRBJ2-7. The CDR3 has 12 amino acids. CDR1 is LGHDT and CDR2 is YNNKEL in the germline V gene (reference sequence). The CDR3 spells CASSQDGYEQYF.

This chain links TRBV12-3 or TRBV12-4 with TRBJ2-4; TCRdb returns TRBD2, unconfirmable since there is no DNA. This CDR3 has 13 amino acids. The CDR3 spells CASSFGLKNIQYF.

The chain carries TRBV2 and TRBJ2-7. Germline-derived CDR1 and CDR2 are SNHLY and FYNNEI. The CDR3 has 12 residues. CDR3 region: CASSGVGYEQYF.

V is TRBV5-1 and J is TRBJ2-3; TCRdb names TRBD2, which stays unverified in the absence of DNA. This CDR3 is built from 17 residues. Per germline, CDR1 SGHRS and CDR2 YFSETQ. CDR3 residues: CASSLQGPYSLEDTQYF.

V gene TRBV4-1 combines with J gene TRBJ2-2; TCRdb gives TRBD2 as the D gene, but with no DNA this cannot be confirmed. CDR1 MGHRA and CDR2 YSYEKL come from the germline V gene. CDR3 size: 15 residues. The chain's CDR3 is CASSQREGPPGELFF.

The rearrangement links TRBV28 to TRBJ1-4; TCRdb selects TRBD1, and the lack of DNA leaves this call unchecked. CDR1 is MDHEN, CDR2 SYDVKM, per germline. This CDR3 comprises 15 residues. Here the CDR3 reads CASSLTTGLVEKLFF.

The rearrangement uses TRBV20-1 and TRBJ2-5; the TRBD1 assignment by TCRdb is unverifiable without DNA. Germline CDR1 and CDR2: DFQATT and SNEGSKA (reference sequence). This CDR3 contains 13 residues. CDR3: CSAGDSLPETQYF.

This chain uses TRBV5-1 with TRBJ2-3; TCRdb indicates TRBD1, and absent DNA this call remains unverified. CDR1 is SGHRS and CDR2 is YFSETQ in the germline V gene. This CDR3 contains 15 residues. CDR3 in amino acids: CASSLSTGSTDTQYF.

The chain's CDR3 is CASSLVPGLGTDTQYF. The chain recombines TRBV5-1 with TRBJ2-3; the TCRdb D gene call, TRBD2, has no DNA to confirm it. The CDR3 is 16 amino acids. Germline V gene sequence: CDR1 SGHRS, CDR2 YFSETQ.

The chain links TRBV20-1 to TRBJ1-4; TCRdb proposes TRBD1, but this gene call is untestable without DNA. Germline V gene lookup returns CDR1 DFQATT and CDR2 SNEGSKA (reference sequence). The CDR3 is made up of 15 amino acids. CDR3 in amino acids: CSASRAKATNEKLFF.

The CDR3 loop is CASSPKSDGSLGNEQFF. This chain links TRBV21-1 with TRBJ2-1. TRBV21-1 has pseudogene status. The CDR3 consists of 17 residues.

The chain has TRBV4-1 and TRBJ1-2. CDR1 is MGHRA and CDR2 is YSYEKL in the germline V gene. The CDR3 covers 14 residues. CDR3 amino acids: CASSQGQINYGYTF.

This rearrangement joins TRBV12-3 or TRBV12-4 to TRBJ1-3; as DNA is missing, the TRBD1 call by TCRdb cannot be tested. There are 14 residues in the CDR3. The CDR3 loop is CASSLNQGGNTIYF.

The chain recombines TRBV11-2 with TRBJ2-4; TCRdb picks TRBD1, but there is no DNA to check that call. The germline gives CDR1 SGHAT, CDR2 FQNNGV. The CDR3 length is 17 residues. CDR3 in amino acids: CASSLEGASLGQNIQYF.

The chain has TRBV27 and TRBJ2-7; the D call from TCRdb, TRBD1, cannot be confirmed without DNA. The CDR3 covers 16 residues. Germline assignment: CDR1 MNHEY and CDR2 SMNVEV (reference sequence). The CDR3 loop is CASSLYGTGGRGEQYF.

The gene calls are TRBV27 and TRBJ2-7. This CDR3 spans 12 amino acids. Per the germline V gene, CDR1 is MNHEY and CDR2 is SMNVEV (reference sequence). This chain's CDR3 is CASMGYPYEQYF.

The chain is built from TRBV20-1 and TRBJ2-2; TCRdb selects TRBD2, and the lack of DNA leaves this call unchecked. Germline V CDR1 and CDR2: DFQATT, SNEGSKA (reference sequence). This CDR3 has 15 amino acids. The CDR3 reads CSAFTSGRAAGELFF.